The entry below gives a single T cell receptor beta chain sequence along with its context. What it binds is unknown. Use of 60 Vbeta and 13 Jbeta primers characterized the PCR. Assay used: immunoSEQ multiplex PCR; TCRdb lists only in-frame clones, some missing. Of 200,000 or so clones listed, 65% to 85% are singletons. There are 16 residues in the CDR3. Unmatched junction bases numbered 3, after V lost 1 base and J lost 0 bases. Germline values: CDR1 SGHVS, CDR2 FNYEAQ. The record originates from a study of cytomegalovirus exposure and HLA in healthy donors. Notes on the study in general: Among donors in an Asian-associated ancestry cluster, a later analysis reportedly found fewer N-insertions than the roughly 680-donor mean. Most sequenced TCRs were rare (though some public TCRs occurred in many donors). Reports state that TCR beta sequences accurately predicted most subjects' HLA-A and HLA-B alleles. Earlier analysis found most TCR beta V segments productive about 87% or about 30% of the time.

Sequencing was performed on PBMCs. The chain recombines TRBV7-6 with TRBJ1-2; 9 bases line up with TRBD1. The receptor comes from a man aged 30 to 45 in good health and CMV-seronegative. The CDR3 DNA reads TGTGCCAGCAGCTTAGAGGACAGGGGATCTAACTATGGCTACACCTTC. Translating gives CASSLEDRGSNYGYTF.